These 8 T cell receptor beta chains originate from one sample sequenced in a study of cytomegalovirus exposure and HLA in healthy donors. The PCR employed 60 Vbeta primers together with 13 Jbeta primers. Assay used: immunoSEQ multiplex PCR; TCRdb lists only in-frame clones, some missing. The sample has tens of thousands of clones; roughly 67% are singletons. The sequenced sample consisted of PBMCs. The source is a man between 50 and 59 years old in good health and CMV-seronegative.

The V gene is TRBV5-1, the J gene TRBJ2-3; 8 positions match TRBD1. This CDR3 spans 15 amino acids. Germline V gives CDR1 SGHRS, CDR2 YFSETQ. J lost 1 base, V lost 4 bases, and 5 bases had no gene match. The CDR3, as DNA: TGCGCCAGCAGCACCGCAGGGGGCCGCACAGATACGCAGTATTTT. Translated, it gives CASSTAGGRTDTQYF.

This rearrangement joins TRBV6-5 to TRBJ2-5; D is uncertain. The germline V and J ends were trimmed by 2 bases and 4 bases, with 11 bases remaining between them. The CDR3 is made up of 14 amino acids. The germline CDR1 and CDR2 sequences are MNHEY and SVGAGI. The CDR3, as DNA: TGTGCCAGCAGTTACGCCCCGGGTGGAGAGACCCAGTACTTC. Translation: CASSYAPGGETQYF.

V usage is TRBV11-1 and J usage is TRBJ1-2; D unclear. The CDR3 contains 12 residues. Germline CDR1 reads SGHAT; CDR2 reads FQDESV (reference sequence). Trimming shortened V by 4 bases and J by 2 bases, and 5 bases separated the two germline ends. This chain's CDR3 is CASSSRNYGYTF. The CDR3 DNA follows: TGTGCCAGCAGCTCGAGAAACTATGGCTACACCTTC.

CDR3 bases: TGTGCCAGTCGCGCCCTGGGACAGGGGAGTTTGGACACTGAAGCTTTCTTT. Protein product: CASRALGQGSLDTEAFF. This chain uses TRBV19 with TRBJ1-1, with 10 bases that match TRBD1. CDR1 LNHDA and CDR2 SQIVND come from the germline V gene (reference sequence). V was clipped by 8 bases and J by 3 bases; unmatched bases: 15. This CDR3 region has 17 residues.

V and J are TRBV27 and TRBJ2-7; 7 bases align to TRBD1. V trimming: 7 bases; J trimming: 0 bases; junction bases outside the gene matches: 3. The germline gives CDR1 MNHEY, CDR2 SMNVEV (reference sequence). This CDR3 contains 13 residues. Written as DNA, the CDR3 is TGTGCCAGCATAGGGACAGCCTCCTACGAGCAGTACTTC. Protein: CASIGTASYEQYF.

This chain joins TRBV27 and TRBJ2-3; D may be TRBD2 (6 bases). In germline, CDR1 is MNHEY, CDR2 SMNVEV (reference sequence). The length of the CDR3 is 15 residues. Trimming took 6 bases from V and 1 from J, leaving 14 bases between them. The CDR3 region has the DNA TGTGCCAGCAGCCCGGCGGGACGGGGCACAGATACGCAGTATTTT. It encodes CASSPAGRGTDTQYF.

The gene calls are TRBV28 and TRBJ2-7; D perhaps matches TRBD2 (7 bases). This CDR3 has 16 residues. Trimming took 6 bases from V and 4 from J, leaving 22 bases between them. The germline V gene encodes CDR1 MDHEN and CDR2 SYDVKM. This chain's CDR3 is CASRALMGGGSYEQYF. In DNA, the CDR3 is TGTGCCAGCAGGGCCCTTATGGGGGGGGGCTCGTACGAGCAGTACTTC.

This chain joins TRBV30 and TRBJ1-6, with 9 bases that match TRBD1. Germline-derived CDR1 and CDR2 are GTSNPN and SVGIG (reference sequence). The CDR3 runs 15 residues. J lost 6 bases, V lost 0 bases, and 3 bases had no gene match. Written as DNA, the CDR3 is TGTGCCTGGAGTGTGGGACAGGGACCTAATTCACCCCTCCACTTT. It specifies CAWSVGQGPNSPLHF.